Below, 22 T cell receptor beta chains from the same sample are listed, as sequenced in a study of Tregs in tolerant kidney transplant recipients. Generated by immunoSEQ multiplex PCR, the TCRdb table keeps only in-frame clones and is missing some. The data hold 50,000 to 80,000 clones, with less than 98% observed a single time. The sequences come from Tregs from blood, collected before the transplant. These receptors all come from a human donor who received a combined kidney and bone marrow transplant.

The CDR3 loop reads CATEAGPRGNEQFF. CDR3 DNA: TGTGCCACCGAGGCGGGTCCGCGGGGCAATGAGCAGTTCTTC. This sequence joins TRBV15 and TRBJ2-1, with D perhaps matching TRBD2 (6 bases). Per the germline V gene, CDR1 is LNHNV and CDR2 is YYDKDF (reference sequence). This CDR3 has 14 residues. Trimming took off 8 bases at V and 6 bases at J, with 17 bases between the two ends.

This chain joins TRBV25-1 and TRBJ2-5; D possibly corresponds to TRBD2 (5 bases). The CDR3 is made up of 16 amino acids. Germline V gene lookup returns CDR1 MGHDK and CDR2 SYGVNS. V lost 8 bases to trimming and J lost 1 base, with 20 bases between them. CDR3 residues: CASALFGIGGQETQYF. The DNA of the CDR3 is TGTGCCAGCGCCCTTTTTGGTATAGGAGGCCAAGAGACCCAGTACTTC.

V is TRBV11-3 and J is TRBJ2-1; 12 nucleotides align to TRBD2. After removal of 5 bases from V and 3 bases from J, the junction contained 5 bases not matched to a gene. Germline CDR1 reads SGHNT; CDR2 reads YENEEA. The CDR3 has 16 residues. The CDR3 region is CASSPWTSGIYNEQFF. CDR3 coding DNA: TGTGCCAGCAGCCCCTGGACTAGCGGGATCTACAATGAGCAGTTCTTC.

This chain uses TRBV14 with TRBJ1-1; D gene uncertain. The V and J ends lost 4 bases and 2 bases respectively, with 8 bases between them. This CDR3 contains 13 residues. The germline gives CDR1 SGHDN, CDR2 FVKESK. This chain's CDR3 is CASSLGLNTEAFF. The CDR3 coding sequence is TGTGCCAGCAGCCTCGGACTCAACACTGAAGCTTTCTTT.

The chain uses TRBV5-1 and TRBJ2-2; possibly TRBD2 for D (5 bases). Germline V CDR1 and CDR2: SGHRS, YFSETQ. There are 12 residues in the CDR3. The germline V and J ends were trimmed by 6 bases and 8 bases, with 11 bases remaining between them. CDR3 amino acids: CASISGKGELFF. In DNA, the CDR3 is TGCGCCAGCATCTCGGGGAAGGGGGAGCTGTTTTTT.

The chain is built from TRBV4-2 and TRBJ1-6, with 9 bases identical to TRBD1. V lost 5 bases, J lost 5 bases, and 4 bases stayed unmatched. Germline V lookup: CDR1 LGHNA, CDR2 YNFKEQ. The length of the CDR3 is 15 residues. CDR3 amino acids: CASSLRTGDNSPLHF. The CDR3 DNA is TGTGCCAGCAGCTTACGGACAGGGGATAATTCACCCCTCCACTTT.

The chain couples TRBV4-2 to TRBJ2-3; 13 positions agree with TRBD2. CDR3 size: 17 residues. Trimming took 5 bases from V and 2 from J; bases not matched to a gene: 7. The V gene's germline CDR1 is LGHNA and CDR2 YNFKEQ. CDR3 region: CASSWRTSGSTTDTQYF. The CDR3 DNA follows: TGTGCCAGCAGCTGGCGGACTAGCGGGAGTACCACAGATACGCAGTATTTT.

This CDR3 is CASSDQGYEQYF. CDR3 DNA: TGTGCCAGCAGTGACCAGGGCTACGAGCAGTACTTC. V is TRBV2 and J is TRBJ2-7, with a tentative D call TRBD1 (5 bases). In germline, CDR1 is SNHLY, CDR2 FYNNEI. Between the trimmed V and J ends, which lost 3 bases and 3 bases, there was a span of 6 bases. The CDR3 is 12 residues long.

This chain connects TRBV7-3 to TRBJ2-7; a weak D match, TRBD1 (5 bases). Germline CDR1 reads SGHTA; CDR2 reads FQGTGA. This CDR3 is built from 14 residues. V shed 6 bases and J shed 0 bases, with 12 bases lying between them. The CDR3 sequence is CASSAGPSSYEQYF. The DNA of the CDR3 is TGTGCCAGCAGTGCAGGGCCTAGCTCCTACGAGCAGTACTTC.

This chain connects TRBV6-4 to TRBJ2-5; possible D gene TRBD1, 5 bases. The CDR3 is 12 amino acids. The ends were cut back, 5 bases at V and 1 base at J, with 5 bases in the middle. CDR1 is MRHNA and CDR2 is SNTAGT in the germline V gene. This CDR3 is CASSTGQETQYF. The CDR3 DNA is TGTGCCAGCAGTACAGGCCAAGAGACCCAGTACTTC.

This chain uses TRBV6-4 with TRBJ2-1, with TRBD2 as a possible D gene (6 bases). Between the trimmed V and J ends, which lost 0 bases and 0 bases, there was a span of 9 bases. Germline V gene sequence: CDR1 MRHNA, CDR2 SNTAGT. CDR3 length equals 16 residues. The CDR3, as DNA: TGTGCCAGCAGTGACTCATCGGGGGTCTCCTACAATGAGCAGTTCTTC. Encoded protein: CASSDSSGVSYNEQFF.

The chain uses TRBV4-2 and TRBJ2-7, with 14 bases lining up with TRBD2. J was trimmed by 4 bases and V by 4 bases; bases with no gene match: 3. CDR3 size: 15 residues. Germline CDR1 reads LGHNA; CDR2 reads YNFKEQ. CDR3 nucleotide sequence: TGTGCCAGCAGCCGACTAGCGGGGGGGTCGTACGAGCAGTACTTC. This sequence encodes CASSRLAGGSYEQYF.

CDR3 region: CASSLDPTTGYEAFF. Written as DNA, the CDR3 is TGTGCCAGCAGCTTAGATCCCACGACAGGCTATGAAGCTTTCTTT. The chain is built from TRBV11-3 and TRBJ1-1; the D gene is possibly TRBD1 (6 bases). The CDR3 contains 15 residues. CDR1 and CDR2 (germline): SGHNT, YENEEA. V lost 0 bases and J lost 7, with 15 bases in between.

The chain joins TRBV7-3 to TRBJ2-4; D gene uncertain. CDR3 size: 15 residues. Trimming took off 1 base at V and 0 bases at J, with 7 bases between the two ends. Looked up from germline, CDR1 is SGHTA and CDR2 is FQGTGA. The CDR3: CASSLIPGAKNIQYF. CDR3 sequence (DNA): TGTGCCAGCAGCTTAATCCCGGGAGCCAAAAACATTCAGTACTTC.

The chain uses TRBV7-2 and TRBJ1-1, with D tentatively TRBD1 (5 bases). Trimming cost V 5 bases and J 4 bases, with 14 bases left between them. This CDR3 spans 14 amino acids. CDR1 is SGHTA, CDR2 FQGNSA, per germline. This CDR3 reads CASSPDIEVTEAFF. The DNA of the CDR3 is TGTGCCAGCAGCCCGGACATTGAGGTCACTGAAGCTTTCTTT.

The V call is TRBV15, the J call TRBJ1-3; no firm D call. CDR3 length: 14 amino acids. V lost 3 bases to trimming and J lost 2 bases, with 8 bases between them. The germline V gene encodes CDR1 LNHNV and CDR2 YYDKDF (reference sequence). The CDR3 DNA is TGTGCCACCAGCAGCTGGGCTGCTGGAAACACCATATATTTT. It encodes CATSSWAAGNTIYF.

This chain links TRBV4-2 with TRBJ1-5; D is uncertain. The CDR3 loop spans 14 amino acids. Per the germline V gene, CDR1 is LGHNA and CDR2 is YNFKEQ. V shed 1 base and J shed 3 bases, with 7 bases lying between them. CDR3 residues: CASSQGQINQPQHF. The CDR3 region has the DNA TGTGCCAGCAGCCAAGGGCAGATCAATCAGCCCCAGCATTTT.

This chain joins TRBV18 and TRBJ2-5, with TRBD1 identical over 7 bases. Germline V lookup: CDR1 KGHSH, CDR2 LQKENI. The CDR3 extends over 14 amino acids. Trimming took 2 bases from V and 2 from J; bases not matched to a gene: 2. CDR3 loop: CASSPNRGQETQYF. The CDR3 bases are TGTGCCAGCTCACCAAACAGGGGACAAGAGACCCAGTACTTC.

The V gene is TRBV18, the J gene TRBJ2-5; 11 positions agree with TRBD2. Trimming took 4 bases from V and 4 from J; bases not matched to a gene: 2. This CDR3 has 14 amino acids. Germline-derived CDR1 and CDR2 are KGHSH and LQKENI. The CDR3: CASSLGTSGETQYF. The DNA for the CDR3 is TGTGCCAGCTCACTAGGGACTAGCGGAGAGACCCAGTACTTC.

This chain uses TRBV19 with TRBJ1-5, with TRBD1 as a possible D gene (5 bases). There are 13 residues in the CDR3. V was cut by 7 bases and J by 5 bases, with 12 bases left in between. Germline assignment: CDR1 LNHDA and CDR2 SQIVND (reference sequence). DNA of the CDR3: TGTGCCAGTATGAAGGGAGGGGATCAGCCCCAGCATTTT. This translates into CASMKGGDQPQHF.

This rearrangement joins TRBV28 to TRBJ1-1; D is perhaps TRBD1 (6 bases). Trimming left V 4 bases short and J 3 bases short, with 9 bases between. Looked up from germline, CDR1 is MDHEN and CDR2 is SYDVKM. The CDR3 contains 13 residues. CDR3 region: CASSWSGDTEAFF. The CDR3 nucleotides read TGTGCCAGCAGTTGGTCAGGGGACACTGAAGCTTTCTTT.

The V call is TRBV20-1, the J call TRBJ1-1, with D hard to call. This CDR3 spans 11 amino acids. The V and J ends lost 5 bases and 4 bases respectively, with 8 bases between them. Germline V lookup: CDR1 DFQATT, CDR2 SNEGSKA (reference sequence). The CDR3 is CSAFLRTEAFF. In nucleotides, the CDR3 is TGCAGTGCTTTCCTCCGCACTGAAGCTTTCTTT.